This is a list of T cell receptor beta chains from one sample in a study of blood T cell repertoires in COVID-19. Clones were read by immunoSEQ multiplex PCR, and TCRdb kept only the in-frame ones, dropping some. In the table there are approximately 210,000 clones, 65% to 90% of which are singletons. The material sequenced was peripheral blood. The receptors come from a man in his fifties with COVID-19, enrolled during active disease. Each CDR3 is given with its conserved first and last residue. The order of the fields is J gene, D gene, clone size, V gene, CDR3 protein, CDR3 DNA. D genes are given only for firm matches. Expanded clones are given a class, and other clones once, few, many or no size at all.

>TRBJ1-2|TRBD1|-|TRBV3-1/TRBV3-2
CASSQNSGQGHYGYTF
TGTGCCAGCAGCCAGAACTCCGGACAGGGACACTATGGCTACACCTTC
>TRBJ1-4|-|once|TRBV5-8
CASSSGGQLGEKLFF
TGTGCCAGCAGCTCCGGAGGCCAGCTGGGTGAAAAACTGTTTTTT
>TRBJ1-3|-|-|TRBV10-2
CASSGSFLSIYF
TGCGCCAGCAGTGGCAGTTTTCTTTCCATATATTTT
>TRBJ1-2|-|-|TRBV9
CASNRGYDNYGYTF
TGTGCCAGCAACCGGGGTTATGATAACTATGGCTACACCTTC
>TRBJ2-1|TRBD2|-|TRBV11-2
CASSLVLAGNEQFF
TGTGCCAGCAGCTTAGTACTAGCGGGGAATGAGCAGTTCTTC
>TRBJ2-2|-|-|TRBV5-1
CASSLQGQHWNTGELFF
TGCGCCAGCAGCTTGCAGGGACAACATTGGAACACCGGGGAGCTGTTTTTT
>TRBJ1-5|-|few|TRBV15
CAELGGNQPQHF
TGTGCCGAGCTAGGGGGCAATCAGCCCCAGCATTTT
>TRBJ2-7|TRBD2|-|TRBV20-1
CSASVSGRFSYEQYF
TGCAGTGCTAGTGTTAGCGGGAGGTTCTCCTACGAGCAGTACTTC
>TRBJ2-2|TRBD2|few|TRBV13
CASTVLGLAGGETGELFF
TGTGCCAGCACCGTCCTTGGACTAGCGGGAGGGGAAACCGGGGAGCTGTTTTTT
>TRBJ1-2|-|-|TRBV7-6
CASSFTEGYGYTF
TGTGCCAGCAGTTTCACAGAGGGCTATGGCTACACCTTC
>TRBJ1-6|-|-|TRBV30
CAWNQGLVNSPLHF
TGTGCCTGGAATCAGGGGTTGGTTAATTCACCCCTCCACTTT
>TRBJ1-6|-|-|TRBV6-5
CASSPSPDRSTPLHF
TGTGCCAGCAGCCCCAGCCCCGACAGATCGACACCCCTCCACTTT